These T cell receptor beta chains were read from a single sample in a study of blood T cell repertoires in COVID-19. TCRdb keeps only in-frame clones here, not all; method: immunoSEQ multiplex PCR. This table has more than 120,000 clones, approximately 90% appearing once. The specimen sequenced was peripheral blood. These receptors originate from a woman in her 50s with acute or convalescent COVID-19. The CDR3 runs from the conserved cysteine through the conserved F or W. A D gene is named only where the DNA matches it firmly. Expanded clones are given a class, and other clones once, few, many or no size at all.

CDR3 DNA,CDR3 protein,D gene,V gene,J gene,CDR3 length,clone size
TGCGCCAGCAGCCACTTACGGGCAGGGGGTTATGGCTACACCTTC,CASSHLRAGGYGYTF,TRBD1,TRBV4-1,TRBJ1-2,15,NA
TGTGCCAGCAGCTTCATTACAGGGGCCCGTAATGAAAAACTGTTTTTT,CASSFITGARNEKLFF,TRBD1,TRBV7-2,TRBJ1-4,16,NA
TGTGCCAGCAGTGAAAGCAGGACAGGGCTCTTGAGCTCCTACGAGCAGTACTTC,CASSESRTGLLSSYEQYF,TRBD1,TRBV6-1,TRBJ2-7,18,NA
TGTGCCAGCGCACAGGGATTCAATCAGCCCCAGCATTTT,CASAQGFNQPQHF,NA,TRBV14,TRBJ1-5,13,NA
TGTGCCAGCAGCTTAGGCTGGGGGCGCAGCACAGATACGCAGTATTTT,CASSLGWGRSTDTQYF,NA,TRBV13,TRBJ2-3,16,NA
TGTGCCAGCAGCTCCGGGACAGGGCAAGCTTTCTTT,CASSSGTGQAFF,TRBD1,TRBV7-3,TRBJ1-1,12,NA
TGTGCCATCAGTTCACAGGGGGTAGAGGCTAATGAAAAACTGTTTTTT,CAISSQGVEANEKLFF,TRBD1,TRBV10-3,TRBJ1-4,16,NA
TGTGCCAGCAGCCCCAGTGGGGGGGATAGTCAGCCCCAGCATTTT,CASSPSGGDSQPQHF,NA,TRBV7-2,TRBJ1-5,15,once
TGTGCCAGCAGCCCACCCGCGCGGGAGCAAGAGACCCAGTACTTC,CASSPPAREQETQYF,TRBD2,TRBV6-2/TRBV6-3,TRBJ2-5,15,NA
TGTGCCAGCAAAGCGAACTATGGCTACACCTTC,CASKANYGYTF,NA,TRBV6-5,TRBJ1-2,11,NA
TGTGCCAGCTGTCTCACCGGGGAGCTGTTTTTT,CASCLTGELFF,NA,TRBV13,TRBJ2-2,11,NA
TGCGCCAGCAGCGTGTACAGGGCTGACGAGCAGTACTTC,CASSVYRADEQYF,NA,TRBV5-1,TRBJ2-7,13,NA
TGCGCCAGCAGCCAAGGACAGGGGCTTTCACCCCTCCACTTT,CASSQGQGLSPLHF,TRBD1,TRBV4-1,TRBJ1-6,14,NA
TGTGCCAGCAGCCTGACAGGATCGAGCACTGAAGCTTTCTTT,CASSLTGSSTEAFF,NA,TRBV9,TRBJ1-1,14,NA
TGTGCCAGCAACGAGGTAGGGGACGAGCAGTACTTC,CASNEVGDEQYF,NA,TRBV6-5,TRBJ2-7,12,NA
TGTGCCAGCAGTCTCGACAGGAGGTATGGCTACACCTTC,CASSLDRRYGYTF,NA,TRBV6-5,TRBJ1-2,13,NA
TGTGCCAGCAGCCCGGACACGGTCTATGGCTACACCTTC,CASSPDTVYGYTF,NA,TRBV5-4,TRBJ1-2,13,NA
TGTGCCAGCAGCCCTCTTGGTTCCGGACAGGGTAACTATGGCTACACCTTC,CASSPLGSGQGNYGYTF,TRBD1,TRBV7-3,TRBJ1-2,17,NA